What follows are 20 T cell receptor beta chains derived from one specimen sequenced in a study of OX40 agonist ivuxolimab in advanced cancers. Only in-frame clones appear in the TCRdb table, and some are missing; sequencing was by immunoSEQ multiplex PCR. Here the sample spans about 76,000 clones, 75% to 85% being singletons. The sample was CD4+ or CD8+ T cells sorted from blood, taken in a trial of the OX40 agonist ivuxolimab. The origin of the receptors is an adult with an advanced solid tumor such as melanoma, head and neck, liver or kidney cancer.

The CDR3 region has the DNA TGTGCCAGCAGCGACTACAATGAGCAGTTCTTC. It is translated as CASSDYNEQFF. The V gene is TRBV7-9, the J gene TRBJ2-1, with no clear D. The germline V and J ends were trimmed by 5 bases and 3 bases, with 2 bases remaining between them. Germline CDR1 is SEHNR and CDR2 is FQNEAQ (reference sequence). The CDR3 has 11 residues.

The rearrangement links TRBV2 to TRBJ1-4; D unclear. The CDR3 extends over 11 amino acids. The V gene's germline CDR1 is SNHLY and CDR2 FYNNEI. V was cut by 2 bases and J by 6 bases, with 1 base left in between. In DNA form, the CDR3 reads TGTGCCAGCAGTGAATATGAAAAACTGTTTTTT. Translated, it gives CASSEYEKLFF.

This chain connects TRBV5-1 to TRBJ2-5, with 8 bases fitting TRBD2. The V segment lost 0 bases and the J segment 3 bases; nucleotides outside the gene matches: 7. The CDR3 spans 16 residues. The V gene's germline CDR1 is SGHRS and CDR2 YFSETQ. This CDR3 is CASSLGSGALKETQYF. CDR3 coding DNA: TGCGCCAGCAGCTTGGGTAGCGGGGCCTTAAAAGAGACCCAGTACTTC.

This clone occurred a few times. The chain links TRBV11-2 to TRBJ2-7; D is unclear. CDR1 and CDR2 from the germline V gene are SGHAT and FQNNGV. The CDR3 contains 13 residues. The V end lost 0 bases, the J end lost 3 bases, and 6 bases lay between the germline ends. The CDR3 spells CASSLEGSYEQYF. CDR3 nucleotides: TGTGCCAGCAGCTTAGAGGGCAGCTACGAGCAGTACTTC.

This clone has a single count. The sample contains more than one DNA sequence encoding this CDR3. The genes are TRBV19 and TRBJ1-2, with a weak D call TRBD1 (5 bases). Trimming shortened V by 9 bases and J by 4 bases, and 21 bases separated the two germline ends. Germline CDR1 and CDR2: LNHDA and SQIVND (reference sequence). The CDR3 is made up of 15 amino acids. The CDR3 DNA follows: TGTGCCAGCAGGGCAGGACAAGGTGGAACCTATGGCTACACCTTC. Translation: CASRAGQGGTYGYTF.

The CDR3 protein is CAWGGGQIQETQYF. CDR3 nucleotides: TGTGCCTGGGGGGGCGGACAGATCCAAGAGACCCAGTACTTC. The rearrangement uses TRBV30 and TRBJ2-5; TRBD1 might be the D (6 bases). The germline V and J ends were trimmed by 5 bases and 1 base, with 14 bases remaining between them. This CDR3 is built from 14 residues. Germline loops: CDR1 GTSNPN, CDR2 SVGIG (reference sequence). Filled out from reference TRBV30 and TRBJ2-5, the complete variable domain reads SQTIHQWPATLVQPVGSPLSLECTVEGTSNPNLYWYRQAAGRGLQLLFYSVGIGQISSEVPQNLSASRPQDRQFILSSKKLLLSDSGFYLCAWGGGQIQETQYFGPGTRLLVL.

This chain connects TRBV9 to TRBJ2-3; the D gene is possibly TRBD1 (5 bases). The CDR3 totals 15 residues. V was cut by 1 base and J by 2 bases, with 11 bases left in between. Germline V gives CDR1 SGDLS, CDR2 YYNGEE. The CDR3 loop reads CASSVTDTHTDTQYF. The CDR3 coding sequence is TGTGCCAGCAGCGTAACGGACACCCACACAGATACGCAGTATTTT.

The table lists this clone with a count of one. This chain links TRBV4-3 with TRBJ2-1; tentative D call: TRBD2 (5 bases). V gave up 0 bases and J gave up 3 bases, with 9 bases separating them. Germline loops: CDR1 LGHNA, CDR2 YSLEER. CDR3 length: 15 amino acids. CDR3 in DNA: TGCGCCAGCAGCCAAGATCCGGGATACTACAATGAGCAGTTCTTC. Its protein product is CASSQDPGYYNEQFF.

The V call is TRBV4-3, the J call TRBJ1-4, with TRBD1 matching over 8 bases. Looked up from germline, CDR1 is LGHNA and CDR2 is YSLEER. The length of the CDR3 is 17 residues. V was clipped by 0 bases and J by 8 bases; unmatched bases: 11. The CDR3: CASSQDVVRRGREKLFF. DNA for the CDR3: TGCGCCAGCAGCCAAGATGTAGTTCGCAGGGGGCGAGAAAAACTGTTTTTT.

This sequence joins TRBV10-3 and TRBJ2-1; TRBD2 agrees at 7 bases. V was clipped by 3 bases and J by 9 bases; unmatched bases: 2. The CDR3 sequence is 12 residues long. Germline assignment: CDR1 ENHRY and CDR2 SYGVKD. CDR3 amino acids: CAISEGEGEQFF. The CDR3 DNA reads TGTGCCATCAGTGAAGGGGAGGGTGAGCAGTTCTTC.

This chain links TRBV16 with TRBJ1-1; 7 bases line up with TRBD1. The V and J ends lost 5 bases and 5 bases, in that order; junction bases with no gene match: 8. CDR3 size: 14 residues. The V gene's germline CDR1 is KGHSY and CDR2 FQNENV. The CDR3 DNA reads as TGTGCCAGCAGCGCCGACAGGGTCGAGACTGAAGCTTTCTTT. Translating gives CASSADRVETEAFF.

The chain recombines TRBV5-1 with TRBJ1-2; unclear D gene. CDR3 length: 13 residues. The germline gives CDR1 SGHRS, CDR2 YFSETQ. V lost 2 bases to trimming and J lost 8 bases, with 13 bases between them. In DNA, the CDR3 is TGCGCCAGCAGCTTCGGTCCAGGCGGGGGCTACACCTTC. Its translation is CASSFGPGGGYTF.

The chain is built from TRBV9 and TRBJ2-3, with TRBD2 identical over 8 bases. Germline CDR1 is SGDLS and CDR2 is YYNGEE. The CDR3 is made up of 14 amino acids. V lost 4 bases, J lost 5 bases, and 6 bases stayed unmatched. In DNA, the CDR3 is TGTGCCAGCAGCACAAGCGGGGGTGGAGATACGCAGTATTTT. This sequence encodes CASSTSGGGDTQYF.

The chain uses TRBV9 and TRBJ2-2; D remains unclear. In germline, CDR1 is SGDLS, CDR2 YYNGEE. The ends were cut back, 2 bases at V and 2 bases at J, with 1 base in the middle. There are 12 residues in the CDR3. The CDR3 loop reads CASSVNTGELFF. The CDR3 nucleotides are TGTGCCAGCAGCGTTAACACCGGGGAGCTGTTTTTT.

This chain connects TRBV19 to TRBJ1-2; D not resolved. CDR1 and CDR2 from the germline V gene are LNHDA and SQIVND (reference sequence). V was pared by 5 bases and J by 8 bases, with 21 bases between. The CDR3 has 15 residues. The CDR3 DNA reads as TGTGCCAGTAGTCTTCTGCCGGGAGCTACCCCGGGCTACACCTTC. It codes for CASSLLPGATPGYTF.

This clone was detected only a few times. The genes are TRBV7-6 and TRBJ2-2; D is undetermined. The CDR3 consists of 16 residues. V lost 5 bases, J lost 4 bases, and 17 bases lay in between. CDR1 and CDR2 (germline): SGHVS, FNYEAQ. CDR3 loop: CASSPWSSAATGELFF. The CDR3 coding sequence is TGTGCCAGCAGCCCGTGGTCGAGCGCGGCCACCGGGGAGCTGTTTTTT. Using reference TRBV7-6 and TRBJ2-2 for the parts outside the CDR3, the full variable domain is GAGVSQSPRYKVTKRGQDVALRCDPISGHVSLYWYRQALGQGPEFLTYFNYEAQQDKSGLPNDRFSAERPEGSISTLTIQRTEQRDSAMYRCASSPWSSAATGELFFGEGSRLTVL.

This chain links TRBV27 with TRBJ1-3; no reliable D call. CDR1 MNHEY and CDR2 SMNVEV come from the germline V gene (reference sequence). V was trimmed by 8 bases and J by 0 bases, leaving 8 bases between them. The CDR3 is 13 residues long. DNA of the CDR3: TGTGCCAGCCAACCGAGCTCTGGAAACACCATATATTTT. Its translation is CASQPSSGNTIYF.

This clone appeared a few times. The V call is TRBV30, the J call TRBJ1-1, with a possible D match to TRBD1 (5 bases). Looked up from germline, CDR1 is GTSNPN and CDR2 is SVGIG (reference sequence). V was cut by 5 bases and J by 3 bases, with 13 bases left in between. The CDR3 contains 13 residues. Written as DNA, the CDR3 is TGTGCCTGGTCCAGAGGGGCCTACACTGAAGCTTTCTTT. This gives the protein CAWSRGAYTEAFF.

The chain joins TRBV7-2 to TRBJ2-5; the match to TRBD2 covers 13 bases. With V trimmed by 5 bases and J by 7 bases, 13 bases remained unmatched. The germline CDR1 and CDR2 sequences are SGHTA and FQGNSA. The CDR3 totals 17 residues. CDR3 residues: CASSLPGLAGPFRTQYF. CDR3 bases: TGTGCCAGCAGCCTACCGGGACTAGCGGGACCCTTTAGGACCCAGTACTTC. The whole variable domain, remainder taken from reference TRBV7-2 and TRBJ2-5, is GAGVSQSPSNKVTEKGKDVELRCDPISGHTALYWYRQSLGQGLEFLIYFQGNSAPDKSGLPSDRFSAERTGGSVSTLTIQRTQQEDSAVYLCASSLPGLAGPFRTQYFGPGTRLLVL.

This sequence joins TRBV5-1 and TRBJ1-6, with TRBD1 matching over 7 bases. CDR3 size: 16 residues. The V gene end was trimmed by 4 bases and the J gene end by 5 bases; junction bases not matched to a gene: 9. Germline V gene data show CDR1 as SGHRS and CDR2 as YFSETQ. The CDR3 spells CASSPTGRGNNSPLHF. As DNA, the CDR3 is TGCGCCAGCAGCCCAACGGGCAGGGGGAATAATTCACCCCTCCACTTT.